The 7 T cell receptor beta chains below all came from one sample that was sequenced in a study of chemoradiotherapy in HPV16-positive cancers. Assay: immunoSEQ multiplex PCR; the TCRdb copy retains only in-frame clones and omits some. The data show several hundred clones, around 62% seen once. Sequences were derived from tumor tissue, sampled from a patient who underwent chemoradiotherapy. These receptors were collected from a human donor with HPV-associated anogenital cancer.

This clone has only a few counts. The V gene is TRBV27, the J gene TRBJ2-7; 11 bases are shared with TRBD2. This CDR3 contains 16 residues. V dropped 1 base and J dropped 7; count of bases not matched to a gene: 9. Germline V gives CDR1 MNHEY, CDR2 SMNVEV (reference sequence). The CDR3 region has the DNA TGTGCCAGCAGTTTATTGCTTAGCGGGGGGGCGCGGGAGCAGTACTTC. Residues: CASSLLLSGGAREQYF.

The J gene is TRBJ2-7, the V gene TRBV7-8; weak D call: TRBD2 (6 bases). The CDR3 length is 14 residues. V lost 3 bases to trimming and J lost 4 bases, with 13 bases between them. Germline CDR1 and CDR2: SGHVS and FQNEAQ. The CDR3: CASSFGTERYEQYF. CDR3 in DNA: TGTGCCAGCAGCTTCGGGACTGAAAGATACGAGCAGTACTTC.

This clone was detected only once. The V and J genes are TRBV28 and TRBJ2-7; TRBD2 aligns across 8 bases. After removal of 8 bases from V and 7 bases from J, the junction contained 16 bases not matched to a gene. The CDR3 has 15 amino acids. The germline V gene has CDR1 MDHEN and CDR2 SYDVKM. DNA of the CDR3: TGTGCCAGCCTTGCCGGCGGGGGGCGCGTAAAAGAGCAGTACTTC. It specifies CASLAGGGRVKEQYF.

J is TRBJ1-1 and V is TRBV2; D not certain. The ends were cut back, 8 bases at V and 1 base at J, with 8 bases in the middle. The CDR3 length is 12 residues. Germline V gives CDR1 SNHLY, CDR2 FYNNEI. The CDR3 DNA reads as TGTGCCAGCCGTTTGGGGAACACTGAAGCTTTCTTT. Translating it yields CASRLGNTEAFF.

Comments on this clone: Because it lacks the conserved phenylalanine or tryptophan at the end, this CDR3 is likely a read error. This chain connects TRBV4-1 to TRBJ1-3; D ambiguous. CDR3 size: 14 residues. Deletions cut 1 base from V and 6 bases from J, with 10 bases between. CDR1 MGHRA and CDR2 YSYEKL come from the germline V gene. In nucleotides, the CDR3 is TGCGCCAGCAGCCAAGGAACCCCCCCAAACACCATATATGTT. Its translation: CASSQGTPPNTIYV.

The V and J genes are TRBV2 and TRBJ2-2, with D possibly being TRBD2 (5 bases). The V and J ends lost 10 bases and 3 bases respectively, with 15 bases between them. Looked up from germline, CDR1 is SNHLY and CDR2 is FYNNEI. The CDR3 loop spans 14 amino acids. The CDR3 DNA follows: TGTGCCACCCCCCGGGGATCCGACACCGGGGAGCTGTTTTTT. As protein: CATPRGSDTGELFF.

CDR3 sequence reads: CSASSNEQYF. CDR3 coding DNA: TGCAGTGCTAGTTCGAACGAGCAGTACTTC. The chain carries TRBV20-1 and TRBJ2-7; D is unresolved. CDR1 DFQATT and CDR2 SNEGSKA come from the germline V gene (reference sequence). The CDR3 is 10 residues long. V was shortened by 3 bases and J by 5 bases, with 5 bases between the two germline ends.